This is a list of T cell receptor beta chains from one sample in a study of cytotoxic CD8 clonotypes in ibrutinib-treated CLL. This table comes from immunoSEQ multiplex PCR, and its TCRdb copy is limited to in-frame clones, with some not included. The table lists under 150,000 clones, around 82% of them singletons. The material sequenced was PBMCs, taken after 36 months of ibrutinib treatment. The receptors originated from a human donor with chronic lymphocytic leukemia. CDR3s leave out the opening cysteine and the closing phenylalanine or tryptophan.

TRBV25-1 ASSDAFSAQH
TRBV7-8 ASSPTGPTNEKLF
TRBV30 AWKTGRAGPYEQY
TRBV14 ASSHPRLAEAF
TRBV7-9 ASSLTTGYYGYT
TRBV11-3 ASSLDGGTDTQY
TRBV5-1 ASSENGAGGRQPQH
TRBV19 ASSIVLIPGQGSKNIQY
TRBV19 ASSIPEEDRTDTQY
TRBV19 ASSTWDRGNEQF